Sequencing of this T cell receptor (beta chain) was carried out in a study of blood T cell repertoires in COVID-19. Using immunoSEQ multiplex PCR, the repertoire was profiled, and TCRdb retains in-frame clones only, with some absent. The sample yields some 150,000 clones, approximately 80% seen once. With 3 bases removed from V and 3 bases from J, the gap between germline ends came to 13 bases. This CDR3 spans 15 amino acids. Germline CDR1 reads KGHDR; CDR2 reads SFDVKD. This TCR derives from a human donor in a cohort sampled during active COVID-19. The sequencing input was peripheral blood. This rearrangement joins TRBV24-1 to TRBJ1-2; the D is unclear. DNA of the CDR3: TGTGCCACCAGTGATCCGACCCTCGGGGACTATGGCTACACCTTC. Its protein is CATSDPTLGDYGYTF.